A selection of T cell receptor beta chains follows, all from one sample in a study of control samples from healthy donors and cancer patients. Only in-frame clones appear in the TCRdb table, and some are missing; sequencing was by immunoSEQ multiplex PCR. The data show tens of thousands of clones, about 87% seen once. Sequenced material: blood. The source of these receptors is a woman between 70 and 85 years old in good health. Both conserved end residues are part of each CDR3. A D gene is named only where the DNA matches it firmly. The size field is filled for only some rows; it gives once, few, many or a size class.

V	D	J	size	DNA	CDR3
TRBV11-2	.	TRBJ2-2	.	TGTGCCAGCAGCCCAAGAATCAGGGCCGGGGAGCTGTTTTTT	CASSPRIRAGELFF
TRBV6-4	.	TRBJ2-1	once	TGTGCCAGCACCACGATGAGGCCCCTCATCATCGAGCAGTTCTTC	CASTTMRPLIIEQFF
TRBV2	TRBD1	TRBJ1-2	.	TGTGCCAGCAGCGGATCTAGACAGGGGAAGATGTATGGCTACACCTTC	CASSGSRQGKMYGYTF
TRBV5-4	TRBD1	TRBJ2-3	.	TGTGCCAGCAGCCTAGGGGGCGACACAGATACGCAGTATTTT	CASSLGGDTDTQYF
TRBV4-1	TRBD1	TRBJ1-4	.	TGCGCCAGCAGCCTTAACCCGGGACAGCCGAATGAAAAACTGTTTTTT	CASSLNPGQPNEKLFF
TRBV9	.	TRBJ1-3	.	TGTGCCAGCAGCGCCGACGGACGTTCTGGAAACACCATATATTTT	CASSADGRSGNTIYF
TRBV12-3/TRBV12-4	TRBD1	TRBJ1-3	.	TGTGCCGGCGACAGGGGCCCTGGAAACACCATATATTTT	CAGDRGPGNTIYF
TRBV29-1	.	TRBJ1-2	once	TGCAGCGTTGAAGATGTAAGCTATGGCTACACCTTC	CSVEDVSYGYTF
TRBV5-4	TRBD2	TRBJ2-3	once	TGTGCCAGCAGCTTGGCGTCGGGAGGGGGTTCAGATACGCAGTATTTT	CASSLASGGGSDTQYF
TRBV19	.	TRBJ2-7	.	TGTGCCAGTAGTATAGATATCACCACAGGTTTTTACGAGCAGTACTTC	CASSIDITTGFYEQYF
TRBV6-5	.	TRBJ1-1	.	TGTGCCAGCAGTTATGGTGGCACTGAAGCTTTCTTT	CASSYGGTEAFF
TRBV4-1	.	TRBJ2-2	.	TGCGCCAGCAGCCCCCTAGGGGGGGGCGGGGCCACCGGGGAGCTGTTTTTT	CASSPLGGGGATGELFF
TRBV27	.	TRBJ2-7	.	TGTGCCAGCAGTCTAGGGACACAGGGATACGAGCAGTACTTC	CASSLGTQGYEQYF
TRBV6-5	TRBD1	TRBJ2-5	.	TGTGCCAGCAGAAAACAGGGGCGGATGGAGACCCAGTACTTC	CASRKQGRMETQYF
TRBV7-2	TRBD1	TRBJ1-1	once	TGTGCCAGCAGCCGGGACAGGACAACTGAAGCTTTCTTT	CASSRDRTTEAFF
TRBV4-1	TRBD1	TRBJ2-5	.	TGCGCCAGCAGCGACAGGGGGCGCGGGGAGACCCAGTACTTC	CASSDRGRGETQYF
TRBV7-9	TRBD1	TRBJ2-7	.	TGTGCCAGCAGCCAGGACAGGGGGGCCTCCTACGAGCAGTACTTC	CASSQDRGASYEQYF
TRBV5-6	.	TRBJ1-3	.	TGTGCCAGCAGCGGGACGTTCGGAAACACCATATATTTT	CASSGTFGNTIYF
TRBV5-1	.	TRBJ1-6	.	TGCGCCAGCAGCCCTTCGACGGTCGATTCACCCCCCCACTTT	CASSPSTVDSPPHF
TRBV5-5	TRBD1	TRBJ1-2	.	TGTGCCAGCAGCTCCGGGACAGGGCAGTATGGCTACACCTTC	CASSSGTGQYGYTF
TRBV27	.	TRBJ2-5	.	TGTGCCAGCAGTCAAAGCATAGGAGAGACCCAGTACTTC	CASSQSIGETQYF
TRBV6-5	.	TRBJ2-7	.	TGTGCCAGCAGTTACTCTGGCCAGGCATTGGGGGAGCAGTACTTC	CASSYSGQALGEQYF
TRBV10-3	.	TRBJ2-2	.	TGTGCCATCAGTGATCAGGATACTGTCCCGGTTGACACCGGGGAGCTGTTTTTT	CAISDQDTVPVDTGELFF
TRBV19	.	TRBJ1-2	.	TGTGCCAGTAGTATGGGCACTAACTATGGCTACACCTTC	CASSMGTNYGYTF
TRBV7-9	.	TRBJ1-3	.	TGTGCCAGCAGCTTGAGAAACACCATATATTTT	CASSLRNTIYF
TRBV5-4	.	TRBJ1-2	.	TGTGCCAGCAGCTTGGCCGGGGCAAGGAGTGGCTACACCTTC	CASSLAGARSGYTF
TRBV25-1	.	TRBJ1-1	.	TGTGCCAGCAGACAGAACACTGAAGCTTTCTTT	CASRQNTEAFF
TRBV5-4	.	TRBJ1-2	.	TGTGCCAGCAGCCAGGTCTCGGGGCCCGGCGGCTACACCTTC	CASSQVSGPGGYTF
TRBV6-5	.	TRBJ2-7	.	TGTGCCAGCACCCCTGGGTCCCACGAGCAGTACTTC	CASTPGSHEQYF
TRBV11-2	TRBD1	TRBJ1-1	.	TGTGCCAGCAGTTCGGGAGGGGGCGCGGTGAACACTGAAGCTTTCTTT	CASSSGGGAVNTEAFF
TRBV10-1	.	TRBJ2-3	.	TGCGCCAGCAGCTTGGGGCTACCTCCAGATACGCAGTATTTT	CASSLGLPPDTQYF
TRBV6-5	TRBD1	TRBJ1-2	few	TGTGCCAGCAGTTACCCCGGACAGGCTGGCTACACCTTC	CASSYPGQAGYTF
TRBV19	TRBD2	TRBJ2-7	.	TGTGCCAGTAGTATAGGGACTAGCGGGGCCTACGAGCAGTACTTC	CASSIGTSGAYEQYF
TRBV3-1/TRBV3-2	TRBD1	TRBJ2-7	.	TGTGCCAGCAGCGGCCGGGACAGGGATCAGTACTTC	CASSGRDRDQYF
TRBV6-5	.	TRBJ1-2	few	TGTGCCAGTACGGAGGTCTCAAGTGGCTACACCTTC	CASTEVSSGYTF
TRBV11-1	TRBD1	TRBJ2-1	.	TGTGCCAGCAGCCTACAGGGGGTTTCCCCCTTTGAGCAGTTCTTC	CASSLQGVSPFEQFF
TRBV7-2	.	TRBJ1-5	.	TGTGCCAGCAGCTCGACAGGCTATCAGCCCCAGCATTTT	CASSSTGYQPQHF
TRBV7-9	.	TRBJ1-2	.	TGTGCCAGCAGCGAGACAGGATCTAACTATGGCTACACCTTC	CASSETGSNYGYTF
TRBV3-1/TRBV3-2	.	TRBJ1-2	.	TGTGCCAGCAGCCAAGATCAGCAAGACTATGGCTACACCTTC	CASSQDQQDYGYTF
TRBV25-1	.	TRBJ1-6	.	TGTGCCAGCATAGGATCTGGTTCACCCCTCCACTTT	CASIGSGSPLHF
TRBV4-1	.	TRBJ1-4	.	TGCGCCAGCAGCCAGGGGGGCGGGGGGCGGCGCGAAAAACTGTTTTTT	CASSQGGGGRREKLFF